This T cell receptor beta chain was profiled in a study of blood T cell repertoires in COVID-19. Study-level information: Spain, Italy and the United States supplied samples that represented acute and convalescent COVID-19. T cells, B-cell-depleted T cells, or PBMCs supplied cDNA or gDNA.

Germline lookup yields CDR1 SNHLY and CDR2 FYNNEI. The CDR3 consists of 15 residues. V was pared by 2 bases and J by 0 bases, with 0 bases of the junction left unmatched. This clone was observed once. Authors' data handling: How many nucleated cells were present was estimated from reference gene primer amplification. Data came from immunoSEQ multiplex PCR; TCRdb stores just in-frame clones and leaves some out. D and trimming come from the DNA, and the V and J calls and clone size come from that table. The repertoire has approximately 350,000 clones, about 90% of them found once; the top ten carry 1.2%.

The chain is built from TRBV2 and TRBJ2-1; 8 nucleotides agree with TRBD2. The sequenced sample consisted of peripheral blood. This sequence was found in a man aged 35 to 55 with acute or convalescent COVID-19. CDR3 region: CASSESGSSYNEQFF. CDR3 DNA sequence: TGTGCCAGCAGTGAAAGCGGGAGCTCCTACAATGAGCAGTTCTTC. The full variable domain, with the rest looked up from reference TRBV2 and TRBJ2-1, is EPEVTQTPSHQVTQMGQEVILRCVPISNHLYFYWYRQILGQKVEFLVSFYNNEISEKSEIFDDQFSVERPDGSNFTLKIRSTKLEDSAMYFCASSESGSSYNEQFFGPGTRLTVL.